These 32 T cell receptor beta chains originate from one sample sequenced in a study of early stage breast cancer tumors. TCRdb's table, derived via immunoSEQ multiplex PCR, lists solely in-frame clones and lacks some. The table records 45,000 to 65,000 clones, 78% of them present only once. Sequencing used blood. The receptors come from a person in their 40s with breast cancer.

The count of this clone is one. V gene TRBV5-4 combines with J gene TRBJ1-4; 7 bases are a match to TRBD1. V was clipped by 2 bases and J by 8 bases; unmatched bases: 3. There are 13 residues in the CDR3. The germline V gene encodes CDR1 SGHNT and CDR2 YYREEE (reference sequence). The DNA for the CDR3 is TGTGCCAGCAGCTTTGGGACAGAAGAAAAACTGTTTTTT. Translated, it gives CASSFGTEEKLFF.

This rearrangement joins TRBV29-1 to TRBJ1-2; TRBD1 is a possible D gene (5 bases). The length of the CDR3 is 12 residues. The ends were cut back, 6 bases at V and 6 bases at J, with 14 bases in the middle. Germline values: CDR1 SQVTM, CDR2 ANQGSEA. CDR3: CSVDGTINGYTF. The CDR3 region has the DNA TGCAGCGTCGATGGGACGATCAATGGCTACACCTTC.

This rearrangement joins TRBV10-3 to TRBJ2-4; D is possibly TRBD1 or TRBD2 (7 bases each). V was trimmed by 3 bases and J by 5 bases, leaving 17 bases between them. The germline V gene encodes CDR1 ENHRY and CDR2 SYGVKD. There are 16 residues in the CDR3. CDR3 sequence reads: CAISDRGEGGENIQYF. The CDR3, as DNA: TGTGCCATCAGTGATCGGGGGGAAGGGGGCGAAAACATTCAGTACTTC.

The rearrangement links TRBV19 to TRBJ2-4; 8 nucleotides agree with TRBD2. The trim removed 5 bases at V and 2 bases at J, leaving 14 bases unmatched. This CDR3 contains 18 residues. Germline CDR1 LNHDA, CDR2 SQIVND (reference sequence). CDR3 residues: CASSQGLASESSKNIQYF. In nucleotides, the CDR3 is TGTGCCAGTAGTCAAGGACTAGCCTCGGAGTCATCCAAAAACATTCAGTACTTC. Full variable domain (missing parts from reference TRBV19 and TRBJ2-4): DGGITQSPKYLFRKEGQNVTLSCEQNLNHDAMYWYRQDPGQGLRLIYYSQIVNDFQKGDIAEGYSVSREKKESFPLTVTSAQKNPTAFYLCASSQGLASESSKNIQYFGAGTRLSVL.

The rearrangement joins TRBV2 to TRBJ1-2; the D gene is possibly TRBD1 (6 bases). CDR1 SNHLY and CDR2 FYNNEI come from the germline V gene. The CDR3 length is 14 residues. Trimming removed 3 bases from V and 7 bases from J, with 15 bases in between. The CDR3 spells CASSEMGGLFGYTF. The CDR3 nucleotides are TGTGCCAGCAGTGAGATGGGGGGGCTCTTTGGCTACACCTTC.

The chain employs TRBV4-2 and TRBJ2-7; the match to TRBD1 covers 9 bases. This CDR3 is 12 amino acids long. Germline V CDR1 and CDR2: LGHNA, YNFKEQ. V shed 6 bases, J shed 6 bases, and the junction held 3 bases outside the gene matches. CDR3 sequence: CASRRQGGEQYF. The CDR3 DNA reads as TGTGCCAGCAGACGACAGGGGGGCGAGCAGTACTTC.

This clone has just a few counts. The gene calls are TRBV6-1 and TRBJ1-3; D gene unclear. This CDR3 spans 14 amino acids. V was shortened by 6 bases and J by 0 bases, with 9 bases between the two germline ends. Germline values: CDR1 MNHNS, CDR2 SASEGT. The CDR3 protein is CASRPTFSGNTIYF. DNA for the CDR3: TGTGCCAGCAGGCCGACATTCTCTGGAAACACCATATATTTT.

This clone has just a few counts. The chain couples TRBV2 to TRBJ2-5; 7 bases map to TRBD2. This CDR3 contains 13 residues. V dropped 8 bases and J dropped 1; count of bases not matched to a gene: 4. CDR1 and CDR2 from the germline V gene are SNHLY and FYNNEI. This CDR3 reads CASGAGLQETQYF. CDR3 sequence (DNA): TGTGCCAGCGGAGCGGGACTCCAAGAGACCCAGTACTTC.

This clone was recorded once. The chain recombines TRBV4-2 with TRBJ2-2; TRBD2 might be the D (5 bases). The germline V gene encodes CDR1 LGHNA and CDR2 YNFKEQ. There are 16 residues in the CDR3. Trimming shortened V by 0 bases and J by 0 bases, and 8 bases separated the two germline ends. CDR3 sequence: CASSQDPAANTGELFF. In nucleotides, the CDR3 is TGTGCCAGCAGCCAAGACCCAGCGGCGAACACCGGGGAGCTGTTTTTT.

The V gene is TRBV30, the J gene TRBJ2-2; the D call may be TRBD1 or TRBD2 (6 bases each). Germline assignment: CDR1 GTSNPN and CDR2 SVGIG (reference sequence). CDR3 length equals 14 residues. The germline V and J ends were trimmed by 8 bases and 0 bases, with 13 bases remaining between them. The CDR3 is CARQGGTNTGELFF. CDR3 in DNA: TGTGCCCGCCAAGGGGGGACGAACACCGGGGAGCTGTTTTTT.

This chain links TRBV29-1 with TRBJ1-4; D is uncertain. The germline CDR1 and CDR2 sequences are SQVTM and ANQGSEA. V was cut by 2 bases and J by 8 bases, with 6 bases left in between. The CDR3 is made up of 11 amino acids. CDR3 bases: TGCAGCGTTGAAAAGGACGAAAAACTGTTTTTT. The encoded protein is CSVEKDEKLFF.

V and J are TRBV6-6 and TRBJ2-7; TRBD2 matches 8 bases. Germline assignment: CDR1 MNHNY and CDR2 SVGAGI (reference sequence). The CDR3 runs to 13 residues. V shed 5 bases, J shed 4 bases, and the junction held 4 bases outside the gene matches. The CDR3 loop reads CASSRQREYEQYF. As DNA, the CDR3 is TGTGCCAGCAGTCGCCAGCGGGAGTACGAGCAGTACTTC.

This clone has only one observation. In DNA, the CDR3 is TGTGCCAGCAGCCAAGATCAGGGGGCGGACTATGGCTACACCTTC. Amino acids: CASSQDQGADYGYTF. V and J are TRBV4-2 and TRBJ1-2; TRBD1 agrees at 8 bases. The CDR3 sequence is 15 residues long. The J segment lost 3 bases and the V segment lost 0 bases, leaving 3 bases of the junction unmatched. The germline gives CDR1 LGHNA, CDR2 YNFKEQ.

The chain employs TRBV5-1 and TRBJ1-4, with D perhaps TRBD1 (6 bases). Germline V lookup: CDR1 SGHRS, CDR2 YFSETQ. V lost 0 bases, J lost 10 bases, and 16 bases lay in between. The CDR3 is 15 amino acids. DNA of the CDR3: TGCGCCAGCAGCTTGGCCGGGAACAGGGAGGGAAAACTGTTTTTT. The encoded protein is CASSLAGNREGKLFF.

The J gene is TRBJ2-2, the V gene TRBV29-1; D possibly corresponds to TRBD2 (5 bases). Trimming cost V 4 bases and J 6 bases, with 9 bases left between them. The CDR3 contains 12 residues. Per germline, CDR1 SQVTM and CDR2 ANQGSEA. For the CDR3, the DNA is TGCAGCGTTGGGCTAGCATCCGGGGAGCTGTTTTTT. Protein sequence: CSVGLASGELFF.

The rearrangement uses TRBV30 and TRBJ1-1; 10 nucleotides line up with TRBD1. V shed 4 bases, J shed 11 bases, and the junction held 4 bases outside the gene matches. The germline gives CDR1 GTSNPN, CDR2 SVGIG (reference sequence). The CDR3 totals 11 residues. Here the CDR3 reads CAWTTGGWAFF. CDR3 sequence (DNA): TGTGCCTGGACGACAGGGGGCTGGGCTTTCTTT.

DNA for the CDR3: TGTGCCTGGATGCGGTTGGGGGACCCAAAGTACGAGCAGTACTTC. Translating it yields CAWMRLGDPKYEQYF. The gene calls are TRBV30 and TRBJ2-7, with D perhaps given as TRBD1 or TRBD2 (5 bases each). Germline CDR1 is GTSNPN and CDR2 is SVGIG (reference sequence). V gave up 4 bases and J gave up 4 bases, with 20 bases separating them. This CDR3 is 15 amino acids long. Full variable domain (remainder filled in from reference TRBV30 and TRBJ2-7): SQTIHQWPATLVQPVGSPLSLECTVEGTSNPNLYWYRQAAGRGLQLLFYSVGIGQISSEVPQNLSASRPQDRQFILSSKKLLLSDSGFYLCAWMRLGDPKYEQYFGPGTRLTVT.

This chain joins TRBV11-2 and TRBJ1-1; D unclear. V was shortened by 5 bases and J by 0 bases, with 7 bases between the two germline ends. CDR1 is SGHAT, CDR2 FQNNGV, per germline. CDR3 length: 13 amino acids. CDR3 residues: CASSPTLNTEAFF. The CDR3 DNA sequence: TGTGCCAGCAGCCCTACACTGAACACTGAAGCTTTCTTT.

V and J are TRBV7-2 and TRBJ2-1; D possibly uses TRBD1 or TRBD2 (5 bases each). Germline V gives CDR1 SGHTA, CDR2 FQGNSA. This CDR3 spans 14 amino acids. The V and J ends lost 5 bases and 9 bases respectively, with 17 bases between them. DNA for the CDR3: TGTGCCAGCAGCCCGGGGCGCCCGTCTACTGAGCAGTTCTTC. It translates to CASSPGRPSTEQFF.

This chain links TRBV6-1 with TRBJ2-1; the match to TRBD2 covers 7 bases. Germline loops: CDR1 MNHNS, CDR2 SASEGT. J gave up 6 bases and V 8 bases, and 13 bases lay outside the gene matches. The CDR3 contains 15 residues. The CDR3: CASRPGGGRANEQFF. As DNA, the CDR3 is TGTGCCAGCCGTCCTGGGGGGGGGAGGGCCAATGAGCAGTTCTTC.

The chain joins TRBV6-5 to TRBJ1-5, with a weak D call TRBD1 (5 bases). Germline V CDR1 and CDR2: MNHEY, SVGAGI. V was pared by 2 bases and J by 13 bases, with 12 bases between. The CDR3 spans 12 residues. Here the CDR3 reads CASSYLGTEQHF. The CDR3 coding sequence is TGTGCCAGCAGTTACCTGGGGACCGAACAGCATTTT.

CDR3 in DNA: TGTGCCAGCAGCGTGTTGGCCTTTGGGCTAGCGGGGCCCACAGATACGCAGTATTTT. This encodes CASSVLAFGLAGPTDTQYF. The chain couples TRBV9 to TRBJ2-3, with 9 bases lining up with TRBD2. This CDR3 is built from 19 residues. The trim removed 2 bases at V and 2 bases at J, leaving 15 bases unmatched. Germline V gene data show CDR1 as SGDLS and CDR2 as YYNGEE.

The J gene is TRBJ1-5, the V gene TRBV15, with D unclear. Deletions cut 0 bases from V and 7 bases from J, with 4 bases between. This CDR3 comprises 12 residues. Germline V gives CDR1 LNHNV, CDR2 YYDKDF (reference sequence). CDR3 residues: CATSRDIQPQHF. The CDR3 DNA reads as TGTGCCACCAGCAGAGATATCCAGCCCCAGCATTTT.

The genes are TRBV11-3 and TRBJ2-1; no firm D call. The CDR3 spans 12 residues. Germline values: CDR1 SGHNT, CDR2 YENEEA. Deletions cut 10 bases from V and 0 bases from J, with 7 bases between. This chain's CDR3 is CATYGSYNEQFF. CDR3 in DNA: TGTGCCACCTATGGCTCCTACAATGAGCAGTTCTTC.

This clone has just a few counts. The rearrangement uses TRBV30 and TRBJ1-1; possibly TRBD1 for D (5 bases). The germline CDR1 and CDR2 sequences are GTSNPN and SVGIG (reference sequence). CDR3 size: 11 residues. V lost 3 bases and J 8 bases, leaving 10 bases between the germline ends. Here the CDR3 DNA reads TGTGCCTGGAGGGGGACGGTCGAAGCTTTCTTT. This translates into CAWRGTVEAFF.

The CDR3 is CATSRDRAGGADTQYF. CDR3 bases: TGTGCCACCAGCAGAGATCGGGCGGGAGGAGCAGATACGCAGTATTTT. The chain is built from TRBV15 and TRBJ2-3; the match to TRBD2 covers 8 bases. The junction had 6 bases not matched to a gene; V was cut back by 0 bases and J by 4 bases. The CDR3 is 16 residues long. Germline loops: CDR1 LNHNV, CDR2 YYDKDF (reference sequence).

V gene TRBV7-2 combines with J gene TRBJ2-7; 9 bases line up with TRBD2. The CDR3 contains 16 residues. Germline assignment: CDR1 SGHTA and CDR2 FQGNSA. V lost 0 bases to trimming and J lost 2 bases; unmatched junction nucleotides: 5. For the CDR3, the DNA is TGTGCCAGCAGCTTAGCCCCCGGGACTAGCACCTACGAGCAGTACTTC. This translates into CASSLAPGTSTYEQYF.

CDR3 bases: TGTGCCAGCAGCTTAAGACAAGGTCTCCCGAGCTCCTACAATGAGCAGTTCTTC. As protein: CASSLRQGLPSSYNEQFF. V usage is TRBV7-3 and J usage is TRBJ2-1; D is ambiguous. V lost 1 base, J lost 0 bases, and 16 bases lay in between. The germline gives CDR1 SGHTA, CDR2 FQGTGA. The CDR3 is 18 residues long.

The rearrangement uses TRBV2 and TRBJ2-7; the D call may be TRBD1 or TRBD2 (5 bases each). The CDR3 sequence is 13 residues long. Deletions cut 2 bases from V and 3 bases from J, with 8 bases between. Germline V gene data show CDR1 as SNHLY and CDR2 as FYNNEI. The CDR3 loop is CASSERGDYEQYF. The CDR3 DNA sequence: TGTGCCAGCAGTGAAAGAGGGGACTACGAGCAGTACTTC. The whole variable domain, filled in from reference TRBV2 and TRBJ2-7, reads EPEVTQTPSHQVTQMGQEVILRCVPISNHLYFYWYRQILGQKVEFLVSFYNNEISEKSEIFDDQFSVERPDGSNFTLKIRSTKLEDSAMYFCASSERGDYEQYFGPGTRLTVT.

The chain combines TRBV11-3 with TRBJ2-3, with D uncertain. Trimming shortened V by 1 base and J by 4 bases, and 6 bases separated the two germline ends. The CDR3 is 13 residues long. Germline V lookup: CDR1 SGHNT, CDR2 YENEEA. CDR3 coding DNA: TGTGCCAGCAGCTTAGGCGTCGCAGATACGCAGTATTTT. Protein sequence: CASSLGVADTQYF.

This clone came up once. This chain connects TRBV7-6 to TRBJ2-3; D possibly corresponds to TRBD1 (6 bases). Germline V gives CDR1 SGHVS, CDR2 FNYEAQ. The germline V and J ends were trimmed by 1 base and 4 bases, with 21 bases remaining between them. The CDR3 length is 18 residues. In nucleotides, the CDR3 is TGTGCCAGCAGCTTAGTGTTTCCGAGTCAGGGGCGGGCAGATACGCAGTATTTT. Translating gives CASSLVFPSQGRADTQYF. Filled out from reference TRBV7-6 and TRBJ2-3, the complete variable domain reads GAGVSQSPRYKVTKRGQDVALRCDPISGHVSLYWYRQALGQGPEFLTYFNYEAQQDKSGLPNDRFSAERPEGSISTLTIQRTEQRDSAMYRCASSLVFPSQGRADTQYFGPGTRLTVL.

The CDR3 protein is CATSRDRRGVSGELFF. The CDR3, as DNA: TGTGCCACCAGCAGAGATCGCCGGGGGGTATCCGGGGAGCTGTTTTTT. This chain uses TRBV15 with TRBJ2-2, with 7 bases matching TRBD2. CDR1 LNHNV and CDR2 YYDKDF come from the germline V gene (reference sequence). J gave up 6 bases and V 0 bases, and 7 bases lay outside the gene matches. This CDR3 spans 16 amino acids.